This T cell receptor (beta chain) was documented in a study of beta chain features in type 1 diabetes. Isolated RNA was reverse transcribed in full, so expressed TCRB transcripts were sequenced. Sequenced by immunoSEQ multiplex PCR; TCRdb stores in-frame clones only, minus some. The data contain 200,000 to 250,000 clones, approximately 11% of them singletons. The CDR3 has 16 amino acids. V was pared by 8 bases and J by 0 bases, with 17 bases between. Germline CDR1 and CDR2: SGHVS and FQNEAQ. This rearrangement joins TRBV7-8 to TRBJ2-4; weak D call: TRBD1 (6 bases). The origin of this receptor is a man aged 18 to 30 in good health. The specimen sequenced was central memory CD4+ T cells from blood. The CDR3 coding sequence is TGTGCCAGCTTACCTACAGGGATGGGAGCCAAAAACATTCAGTACTTC. Residues: CASLPTGMGAKNIQYF.